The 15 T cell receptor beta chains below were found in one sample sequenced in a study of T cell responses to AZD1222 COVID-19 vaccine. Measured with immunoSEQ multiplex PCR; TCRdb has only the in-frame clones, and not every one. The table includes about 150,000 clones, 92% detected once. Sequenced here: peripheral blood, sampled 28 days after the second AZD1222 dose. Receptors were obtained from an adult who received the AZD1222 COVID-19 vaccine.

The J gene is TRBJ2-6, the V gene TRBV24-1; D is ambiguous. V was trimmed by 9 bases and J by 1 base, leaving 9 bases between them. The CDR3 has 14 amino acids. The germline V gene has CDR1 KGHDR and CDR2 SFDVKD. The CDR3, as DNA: TGTGCCACCGAGGAGAGTTCTGGGGCCAACGTCCTGACTTTC. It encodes CATEESSGANVLTF.

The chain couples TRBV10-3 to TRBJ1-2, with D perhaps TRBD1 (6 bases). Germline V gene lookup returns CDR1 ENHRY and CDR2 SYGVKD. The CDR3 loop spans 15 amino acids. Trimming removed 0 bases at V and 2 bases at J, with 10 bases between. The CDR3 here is CAISESDRANYGYTF. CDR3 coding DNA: TGTGCCATCAGTGAGTCGGACAGAGCCAACTATGGCTACACCTTC.

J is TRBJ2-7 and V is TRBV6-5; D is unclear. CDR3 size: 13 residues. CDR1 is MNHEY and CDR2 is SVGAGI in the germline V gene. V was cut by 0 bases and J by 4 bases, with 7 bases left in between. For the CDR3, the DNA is TGTGCCAGCAGTTACTCGCATGGATACGAGCAGTACTTC. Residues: CASSYSHGYEQYF.

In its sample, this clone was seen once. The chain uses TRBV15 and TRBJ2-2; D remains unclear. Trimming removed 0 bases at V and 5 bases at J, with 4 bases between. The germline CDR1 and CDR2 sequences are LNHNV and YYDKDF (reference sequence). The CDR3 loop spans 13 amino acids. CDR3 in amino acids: CATSRDLTGELFF. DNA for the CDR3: TGTGCCACCAGCAGAGATCTGACCGGGGAGCTGTTTTTT.

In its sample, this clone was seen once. In DNA form, the CDR3 reads TGTGCCAGTAGTATTCTTGGACAGGAGCAAGAGACCCAGTACTTC. Residues: CASSILGQEQETQYF. V gene TRBV19 combines with J gene TRBJ2-5, with 7 bases fitting TRBD1. V lost 3 bases and J lost 2; bases outside the gene matches: 6. This CDR3 has 15 residues. CDR1 and CDR2 from the germline V gene are LNHDA and SQIVND (reference sequence).

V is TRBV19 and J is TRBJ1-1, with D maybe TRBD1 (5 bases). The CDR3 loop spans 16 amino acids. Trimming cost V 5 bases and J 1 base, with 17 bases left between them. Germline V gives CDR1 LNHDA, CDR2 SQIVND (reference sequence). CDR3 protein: CASSFDKGNRNTEAFF. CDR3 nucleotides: TGTGCCAGTAGTTTCGATAAGGGGAACCGGAACACTGAAGCTTTCTTT.

CDR3 loop: CASSPSRTGTGGANVLTF. CDR3 sequence (DNA): TGTGCCAGCTCGCCAAGCCGAACAGGGACTGGTGGGGCCAACGTCCTGACTTTC. This chain uses TRBV18 with TRBJ2-6, with D perhaps assigned TRBD1 or TRBD2 (6 bases each). The V gene's germline CDR1 is KGHSH and CDR2 LQKENI. CDR3 length: 18 residues. Trimming left V 6 bases short and J 3 bases short, with 21 bases between.

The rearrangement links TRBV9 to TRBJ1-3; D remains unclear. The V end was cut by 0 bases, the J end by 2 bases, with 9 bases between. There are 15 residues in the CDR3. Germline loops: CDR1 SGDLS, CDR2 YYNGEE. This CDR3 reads CASSVAVGTGNTIYF. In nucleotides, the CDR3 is TGTGCCAGCAGCGTAGCTGTTGGTACTGGAAACACCATATATTTT.

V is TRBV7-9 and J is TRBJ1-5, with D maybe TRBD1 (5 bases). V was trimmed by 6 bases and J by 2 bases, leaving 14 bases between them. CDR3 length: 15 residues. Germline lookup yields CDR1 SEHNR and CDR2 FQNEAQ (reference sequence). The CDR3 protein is CASRPAGTGNQPQHF. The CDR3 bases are TGTGCCAGCAGACCGGCCGGGACGGGCAATCAGCCCCAGCATTTT.

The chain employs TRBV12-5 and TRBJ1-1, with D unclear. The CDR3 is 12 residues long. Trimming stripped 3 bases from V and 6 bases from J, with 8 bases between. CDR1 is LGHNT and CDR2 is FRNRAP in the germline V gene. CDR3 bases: TGTGCTAGTGGTTTCGGTAGCCCTGAAGCTTTCTTT. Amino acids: CASGFGSPEAFF.

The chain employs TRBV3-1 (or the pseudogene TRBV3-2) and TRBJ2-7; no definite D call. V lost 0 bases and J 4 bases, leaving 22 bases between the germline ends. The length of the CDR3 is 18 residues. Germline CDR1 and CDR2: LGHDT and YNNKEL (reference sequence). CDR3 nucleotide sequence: TGTGCCAGCAGCCAAGATCTTTTATGGAGAACGGAAGATTACGAGCAGTACTTC. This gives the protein CASSQDLLWRTEDYEQYF.

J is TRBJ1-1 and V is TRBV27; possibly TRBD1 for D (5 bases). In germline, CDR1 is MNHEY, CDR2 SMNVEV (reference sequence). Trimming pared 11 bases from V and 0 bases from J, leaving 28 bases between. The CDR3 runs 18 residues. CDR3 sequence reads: CAPYPSGGNKRVNTEAFF. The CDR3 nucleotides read TGTGCCCCCTACCCTTCGGGGGGGAATAAGAGGGTGAACACTGAAGCTTTCTTT.

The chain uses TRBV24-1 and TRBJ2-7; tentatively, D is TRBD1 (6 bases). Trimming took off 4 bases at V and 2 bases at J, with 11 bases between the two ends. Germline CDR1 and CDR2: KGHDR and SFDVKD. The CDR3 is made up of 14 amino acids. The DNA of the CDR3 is TGTGCCACCAGTGACCCGGACAGTCCCTACGAGCAGTACTTC. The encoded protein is CATSDPDSPYEQYF.

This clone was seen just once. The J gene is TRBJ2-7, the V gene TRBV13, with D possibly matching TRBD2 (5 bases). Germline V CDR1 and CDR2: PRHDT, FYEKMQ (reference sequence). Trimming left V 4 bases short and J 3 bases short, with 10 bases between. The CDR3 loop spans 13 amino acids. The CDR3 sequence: CASSSGTSYEQYF. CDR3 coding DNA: TGTGCCAGCAGCTCGGGAACTAGCTACGAGCAGTACTTC.

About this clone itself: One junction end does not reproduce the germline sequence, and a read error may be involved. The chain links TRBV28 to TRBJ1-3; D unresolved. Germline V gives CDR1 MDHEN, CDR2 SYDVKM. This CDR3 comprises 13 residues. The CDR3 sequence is CSSSPYPGNTIYF. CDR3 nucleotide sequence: TGTTCCAGCAGCCCATATCCTGGAAACACCATATATTTT.